The source of this T cell receptor (beta chain) is a study of naive and memory T cell subsets. Findings and limits, study-wide: Possibly reflecting memory cells re-expressing CD45RA, a few larger clonotypes occurred in naive repertoires, especially CD8.

This clonotype has just a few counts. Antigen unknown. Trimming took 1 base from V and 6 from J, leaving 4 bases between them. The germline CDR1 and CDR2 sequences are LNHDA and SQIVND (reference sequence). The CDR3 contains 12 residues. An equimolar mix of two oligonucleotides served as the beta constant-region primer for TRBC1 and TRBC2. The ligated cDNA underwent four PCR rounds using SP2 and nested alpha and beta constant-region primers. Each CDR3 protein gets one entry after TCRdb re-called the UMI-ligation and nested PCR reads with MiXCR. The repertoire consists of about 140,000 distinct CDR3 sequences, with more than 15% occurring once and the leading ten covering 0.5% to 0.75%.

V and J are TRBV19 and TRBJ2-1; the D is unclear. Material for sequencing was naive CD8+ T cells from blood. The clonotype comes from a human donor in good health. DNA of the CDR3: TGTGCCAGTAGTATAGTACCCAATGAGCAGTTCTTC. This sequence encodes CASSIVPNEQFF.